These 17 T cell receptor beta chains share one sample of origin, sequenced in a study of blood T cell repertoires in COVID-19. Assay: immunoSEQ multiplex PCR; the TCRdb copy retains only in-frame clones and omits some. The sample lists about 160,000 clones; roughly 82% were seen once. The sample taken for sequencing was peripheral blood. All receptors derive from a man between 65 and 79 years old with acute or convalescent COVID-19.

The CDR3 reads CASSHRKTYEQYF. The CDR3, as DNA: TGTGCCAGCAGCCACAGGAAAACTTACGAGCAGTACTTC. J is TRBJ2-7 and V is TRBV7-8, with a weak D call TRBD1 (5 bases). From germline, CDR1 is SGHVS and CDR2 FQNEAQ. CDR3 length equals 13 residues. Trimming pared 5 bases from V and 4 bases from J, leaving 12 bases between.

In its sample, this clone was seen a few times. The chain links TRBV19 to TRBJ1-5, with 7 bases lining up with TRBD1. The CDR3 totals 14 residues. V lost 3 bases, J lost 6 bases, and 5 bases stayed unmatched. The germline V gene has CDR1 LNHDA and CDR2 SQIVND (reference sequence). CDR3 in DNA: TGTGCCAGTAGTATCGGACAGGTAGGTCAGCCCCAGCATTTT. It codes for CASSIGQVGQPQHF.

The V and J genes are TRBV6-5 and TRBJ2-7; TRBD1 matches 9 bases. After removal of 2 bases from V and 1 base from J, the junction contained 3 bases not matched to a gene. CDR3 length: 15 amino acids. CDR1 MNHEY and CDR2 SVGAGI come from the germline V gene. DNA of the CDR3: TGTGCCAGCAGTTACGGGACAGGGACATCCTACGAGCAGTACTTC. It is translated as CASSYGTGTSYEQYF.

The V and J genes are TRBV28 and TRBJ2-1; TRBD2 matches 9 bases. V lost 7 bases and J lost 7; bases outside the gene matches: 11. The germline V gene encodes CDR1 MDHEN and CDR2 SYDVKM. The CDR3 loop spans 15 amino acids. CDR3 sequence: CASTLWRGGRNEQFF. The CDR3 nucleotides read TGTGCCAGCACCTTATGGCGGGGGGGCCGGAATGAGCAGTTCTTC.

This clone was recorded only once. V gene TRBV28 combines with J gene TRBJ2-1, with D tentatively TRBD1 (5 bases). Germline-derived CDR1 and CDR2 are MDHEN and SYDVKM. The CDR3 length is 15 residues. V was clipped by 6 bases and J by 0 bases, with 12 bases between them. The DNA of the CDR3 is TGTGCCAGCAGCCCAGGGCCGAGCTCCTACAATGAGCAGTTCTTC. Its protein product is CASSPGPSSYNEQFF.

The genes are TRBV7-9 and TRBJ1-6; a weak D match, TRBD1 (6 bases). The CDR3 is made up of 15 amino acids. Germline CDR1 reads SEHNR; CDR2 reads FQNEAQ (reference sequence). V lost 8 bases and J 7 bases, leaving 18 bases between the germline ends. CDR3 in amino acids: CASVSEIQGNSPLHF. The CDR3, as DNA: TGTGCCAGCGTTTCCGAGATACAGGGAAATTCACCCCTCCACTTT. The full variable domain, with the rest looked up from reference TRBV7-9 and TRBJ1-6, is DTGVSQNPRHKITKRGQNVTFRCDPISEHNRLYWYRQTLGQGPEFLTYFQNEAQLEKSRLLSDRFSAERPKGSFSTLEIQRTEQGDSAMYLCASVSEIQGNSPLHFGNGTRLTVT.

This chain links TRBV12-3 or TRBV12-4 with TRBJ2-7; D is possibly TRBD1 (6 bases). The CDR3 spans 13 residues. V was shortened by 0 bases and J by 4 bases, with 7 bases between the two germline ends. The CDR3 is CASSLADSYEQYF. The CDR3 bases are TGTGCCAGCAGTTTAGCGGACAGTTACGAGCAGTACTTC.

The CDR3 sequence: CASSLKTTDTQYF. The CDR3 DNA follows: TGTGCCAGCAGCCTTAAAACTACAGATACGCAGTATTTT. The rearrangement joins TRBV7-3 to TRBJ2-3; D gene uncertain. This CDR3 spans 13 amino acids. The V gene's germline CDR1 is SGHTA and CDR2 FQGTGA. Trimming cost V 5 bases and J 3 bases, with 9 bases left between them.

This chain links TRBV7-9 with TRBJ2-2, with 9 bases identical to TRBD1. The V segment lost 5 bases and the J segment 4 bases; nucleotides outside the gene matches: 5. There are 15 residues in the CDR3. CDR1 and CDR2 (germline): SEHNR, FQNEAQ (reference sequence). CDR3 DNA sequence: TGTGCCAGCAGCCTCGGGACAGGGTCCACCGGGGAGCTGTTTTTT. It is translated as CASSLGTGSTGELFF.

The chain links TRBV28 to TRBJ2-7, with TRBD2 matching over 10 bases. Germline V gene data show CDR1 as MDHEN and CDR2 as SYDVKM. V trimming: 5 bases; J trimming: 1 base; junction bases outside the gene matches: 11. The CDR3 has 17 amino acids. CDR3 sequence reads: CASSRPASGGLSYEQYF. CDR3 nucleotides: TGTGCCAGCAGTCGACCCGCTAGCGGGGGCCTATCCTACGAGCAGTACTTC.

This sequence joins TRBV10-3 and TRBJ2-7; tentatively, D is TRBD1 (5 bases). Trimming shortened V by 3 bases and J by 0 bases, and 12 bases separated the two germline ends. Germline values: CDR1 ENHRY, CDR2 SYGVKD. There are 15 residues in the CDR3. The CDR3 region has the DNA TGTGCCATCAGTGAACCTGAAGGGGTCTCCTACGAGCAGTACTTC. It specifies CAISEPEGVSYEQYF.

On this clone itself: The identical CDR3 is also encoded by other nucleotide sequences in the sample. The chain is built from TRBV10-3 and TRBJ2-5; 8 bases are shared with TRBD1. Unmatched junction bases numbered 4, after V lost 0 bases and J lost 4 bases. The CDR3 is 15 amino acids. Germline CDR1 reads ENHRY; CDR2 reads SYGVKD. CDR3 amino acids: CAISESGTGGETQYF. The CDR3, as DNA: TGTGCCATCAGTGAGTCGGGGACAGGAGGAGAGACCCAGTACTTC.

This rearrangement joins TRBV5-1 to TRBJ2-3; perhaps TRBD2 as D (5 bases). Germline V gives CDR1 SGHRS, CDR2 YFSETQ. V dropped 5 bases and J dropped 0 bases, with 13 bases sitting between them. The length of the CDR3 is 15 residues. In DNA, the CDR3 is TGCGCCAGCAGAACCACCGGGATAAGCACAGATACGCAGTATTTT. Translated: CASRTTGISTDTQYF.

CDR3 residues: CASSQFRDSAYEQYF. The CDR3 coding sequence is TGTGCCAGCAGCCAATTCCGGGACAGCGCCTACGAGCAGTACTTC. The chain employs TRBV3-1 (or the pseudogene TRBV3-2) and TRBJ2-7; 7 bases match TRBD1. The CDR3 runs to 15 residues. Germline lookup yields CDR1 LGHDT and CDR2 YNNKEL (reference sequence). V lost 2 bases and J lost 2; bases outside the gene matches: 6.

The chain links TRBV19 to TRBJ2-1; 13 bases are a match to TRBD2. The CDR3 runs to 16 residues. J was trimmed by 10 bases and V by 7 bases; bases with no gene match: 13. In germline, CDR1 is LNHDA, CDR2 SQIVND (reference sequence). The CDR3 DNA follows: TGTGCCAGTACCATATGGGGGACTAGCGGGACGCTAGAGCAGTTCTTC. Translated: CASTIWGTSGTLEQFF.

This clone has a single count. The chain has TRBV6-5 and TRBJ2-7; TRBD1 is a possible D gene (6 bases). The V gene lost 7 bases and the J gene lost 7 bases, with 23 bases spanning the gap. Germline-derived CDR1 and CDR2 are MNHEY and SVGAGI. This CDR3 is built from 15 residues. The CDR3 coding sequence is TGTGCCAGCACCAGCAGGGGAGCCCCTTCTGGTGAGCAGTACTTC. Translation: CASTSRGAPSGEQYF.

The chain employs TRBV5-4 and TRBJ2-5, with D possibly TRBD2 on 6 matching bases. Trimming shortened V by 2 bases and J by 9 bases, and 17 bases separated the two germline ends. CDR1 and CDR2 (germline): SGHNT, YYREEE (reference sequence). CDR3 length: 14 residues. The CDR3 DNA reads as TGTGCCAGCAGCTTTAGCGGTGGGGCGAGGGCCCAGTACTTC. It codes for CASSFSGGARAQYF.